Listed below are T cell receptor beta chains from one sample, sequenced in a study of T cell repertoires in cytomegalovirus infection. TCRdb passed the reads through MiXCR, listing each CDR3 protein once. The profile shows approximately 180,000 distinct CDR3 sequences, roughly 9% of them singletons. Sequences were obtained from PBMCs. All receptors derive from a human donor in good health (CMV status not recorded). Some clones in this sample may be carry-over from other donors' samples. Both conserved end residues are part of each CDR3. D genes are given only for firm matches. Rows may omit the clone size; those that give it use once, few, many or a size class.

cdr3_aa: CSAGLAVSYEQYF
cdr3_nt: TGCAGTGCAGGACTAGCGGTTTCCTACGAGCAGTACTTC
j_call: TRBJ2-7
clone_size: few
v_call: TRBV20-1
d_call: TRBD2

cdr3_aa: CSALGTLSYNEQFF
cdr3_nt: TGCAGTGCTCTCGGGACGCTCTCCTACAATGAGCAGTTCTTC
j_call: TRBJ2-1
clone_size: few
v_call: TRBV20-1
d_call: NA

cdr3_aa: CASSVAGLADLSYEQYF
cdr3_nt: TGTGCCAGCTCAGTAGCGGGACTAGCGGATTTATCCTACGAGCAGTACTTC
j_call: TRBJ2-7
clone_size: many
v_call: TRBV18
d_call: TRBD2

cdr3_aa: CASSTDGTPYEQYF
cdr3_nt: TGTGCCAGCTCAACCGACGGTACCCCCTACGAGCAGTACTTC
j_call: TRBJ2-7
clone_size: NA
v_call: TRBV18
d_call: NA

cdr3_aa: CAWSAGGAGYTF
cdr3_nt: TGTGCCTGGAGCGCAGGGGGCGCAGGCTACACCTTC
j_call: TRBJ1-2
clone_size: NA
v_call: TRBV30
d_call: TRBD1

cdr3_aa: CASSAGYSNQPQHF
cdr3_nt: TGTGCCAGCAGCGCAGGGTACAGCAATCAGCCCCAGCATTTT
j_call: TRBJ1-5
clone_size: many
v_call: TRBV7-2
d_call: NA

cdr3_aa: CASSRTLDNEQFF
cdr3_nt: TGTGCCAGCAGCCGAACTTTGGACAATGAGCAGTTCTTC
j_call: TRBJ2-1
clone_size: NA
v_call: TRBV2
d_call: NA

cdr3_aa: CASSILTEDTQYF
cdr3_nt: TGTGCCAGTAGTATATTGACAGAAGATACGCAGTATTTT
j_call: TRBJ2-3
clone_size: many
v_call: TRBV19
d_call: NA

cdr3_aa: CASSLQVFNSPLHF
cdr3_nt: TGTGCCAGCAGTCTACAGGTTTTTAATTCACCCCTCCACTTT
j_call: TRBJ1-6
clone_size: many
v_call: TRBV28
d_call: NA

cdr3_aa: CASTGPNQPQHF
cdr3_nt: TGTGCCAGCACGGGCCCGAATCAGCCCCAGCATTTT
j_call: TRBJ1-5
clone_size: few
v_call: TRBV7-9
d_call: NA

cdr3_aa: CASSLLAGGPRNTGELFF
cdr3_nt: TGTGCCAGCAGCCTACTAGCGGGAGGGCCCCGGAACACCGGGGAGCTGTTTTTT
j_call: TRBJ2-2
clone_size: many
v_call: TRBV7-6
d_call: TRBD2

cdr3_aa: CASSPGPGYEQYF
cdr3_nt: TGTGCCAGCAGCCCTGGGCCAGGGTACGAGCAGTACTTC
j_call: TRBJ2-7
clone_size: many
v_call: TRBV7-8
d_call: NA

cdr3_aa: CASSFVSSTDTQYF
cdr3_nt: TGTGCCAGCAGCTTCGTCTCCTCCACAGATACGCAGTATTTT
j_call: TRBJ2-3
clone_size: medium-sized
v_call: TRBV7-2
d_call: NA

cdr3_aa: CASSLGQKAFF
cdr3_nt: TGTGCCAGCAGCTTGGGACAGAAAGCTTTCTTT
j_call: TRBJ1-1
clone_size: many
v_call: TRBV7-9
d_call: TRBD1

cdr3_aa: CAISRGTSIGTDTQYF
cdr3_nt: TGTGCCATCAGTCGCGGGACTAGTATTGGCACAGATACGCAGTATTTT
j_call: TRBJ2-3
clone_size: many
v_call: TRBV10-3
d_call: TRBD2

cdr3_aa: CASSLSGRYEQYF
cdr3_nt: TGTGCCAGCAGCTTATCGGGCAGGTACGAGCAGTACTTC
j_call: TRBJ2-7
clone_size: many
v_call: TRBV7-2
d_call: NA

cdr3_aa: CASSGRVGHNEQFF
cdr3_nt: TGTGCCAGCAGCGGGAGGGTGGGTCACAATGAGCAGTTCTTC
j_call: TRBJ2-1
clone_size: NA
v_call: TRBV6-5
d_call: TRBD2

cdr3_aa: CASSPSAGGLGGSLNTGELFF
cdr3_nt: TGTGCCAGCAGTCCCTCCGCGGGGGGGCTAGGAGGGAGCCTGAACACCGGGGAGCTGTTTTTT
j_call: TRBJ2-2
clone_size: many
v_call: TRBV7-3
d_call: TRBD2

cdr3_aa: CASSRNPGPNNEQFF
cdr3_nt: TGTGCCAGCAGCCGCAACCCGGGACCGAACAATGAGCAGTTCTTC
j_call: TRBJ2-1
clone_size: many
v_call: TRBV7-3
d_call: NA

cdr3_aa: CASTTDRVLTGELFF
cdr3_nt: TGCGCCAGCACCACCGACAGGGTCCTGACCGGGGAGCTGTTTTTT
j_call: TRBJ2-2
clone_size: NA
v_call: TRBV5-1
d_call: TRBD1

cdr3_aa: CASSLQGFSALETQYF
cdr3_nt: TGTGCCAGCAGCTTACAGGGTTTCTCAGCTTTAGAGACCCAGTACTTC
j_call: TRBJ2-5
clone_size: many
v_call: TRBV7-2
d_call: NA

cdr3_aa: CASGLVRTGTNYGYTF
cdr3_nt: TGTGCTAGTGGTTTGGTCCGTACAGGGACTAACTATGGCTACACCTTC
j_call: TRBJ1-2
clone_size: NA
v_call: TRBV12-5
d_call: NA